This is a list of T cell receptor beta chains from one sample in a study of CD8+ T cells in alopecia areata. Repertoires were generated with immunoSEQ multiplex PCR, while TCRdb's copy carries only in-frame clones and drops some. The sample has more than 130,000 clones, 75% to 85% seen once; the top ten hold around a quarter. The starting material was CD8+ T cells sorted from blood, obtained at week 4, from a patient treated with tofacitinib. Receptor source: a human donor with alopecia areata. Both conserved end residues are part of each CDR3. D genes are given only for firm matches. The size field is filled for only some rows; it gives once, few, many or a size class.

D gene: TRBD2; CDR3 length: 13; J gene: TRBJ2-3; clone size: NA; V gene: TRBV5-1; CDR3 DNA: TGCGCCAGCCAGACTAGCGGGGTTGATACGCAGTATTTT; CDR3 protein: CASQTSGVDTQYF
D gene: TRBD1; CDR3 length: 14; J gene: TRBJ2-1; clone size: NA; V gene: TRBV13; CDR3 DNA: TGTGCCAGCAGCAGGACGACAGGGGGGAATGAGCAGTTCTTC; CDR3 protein: CASSRTTGGNEQFF
D gene: TRBD2; CDR3 length: 14; J gene: TRBJ2-5; clone size: NA; V gene: TRBV27; CDR3 DNA: TGTGCCAGCAGTTTAATCGGGGGGGCGAAGACCCAGTACTTC; CDR3 protein: CASSLIGGAKTQYF
D gene: NA; CDR3 length: 14; J gene: TRBJ2-7; clone size: NA; V gene: TRBV27; CDR3 DNA: TGTGCCAGCAGTTTTTCCGGAGGGGACAACGAGCAGTACTTC; CDR3 protein: CASSFSGGDNEQYF
D gene: NA; CDR3 length: 16; J gene: TRBJ2-3; clone size: NA; V gene: TRBV4-1; CDR3 DNA: TGCGCCAGCAGCCAACGGCTTCTCACTGGCACAGATACGCAGTATTTT; CDR3 protein: CASSQRLLTGTDTQYF
D gene: NA; CDR3 length: 12; J gene: TRBJ2-3; clone size: NA; V gene: TRBV29-1; CDR3 DNA: TGCAGCGTTGAAGGCCCTACAGATACGCAGTATTTT; CDR3 protein: CSVEGPTDTQYF
D gene: TRBD2; CDR3 length: 11; J gene: TRBJ2-1; clone size: NA; V gene: TRBV15; CDR3 DNA: TGTGCCACCAGCGGGACTAGGGGACAGTTCTTC; CDR3 protein: CATSGTRGQFF
D gene: NA; CDR3 length: 14; J gene: TRBJ1-1; clone size: NA; V gene: TRBV27; CDR3 DNA: TGTGCCAGCAGTTTATCGGGGCCTCTACGTGAAGCTTTCTTT; CDR3 protein: CASSLSGPLREAFF
D gene: NA; CDR3 length: 14; J gene: TRBJ2-5; clone size: NA; V gene: TRBV7-9; CDR3 DNA: TGTGCCAGCAGCTTAGTAACAGGGACAGAGACCCAGTACTTC; CDR3 protein: CASSLVTGTETQYF
D gene: TRBD1; CDR3 length: 15; J gene: TRBJ1-2; clone size: NA; V gene: TRBV19; CDR3 DNA: TGTGCCAGTAGTATAGGTCCAGGGGGCGGTGATGGCTACACCTTC; CDR3 protein: CASSIGPGGGDGYTF
D gene: NA; CDR3 length: 13; J gene: TRBJ2-7; clone size: few; V gene: TRBV5-1; CDR3 DNA: TGCGCCAGCAGCTTTTCGGGGGCCTACGAGCAGTACTTC; CDR3 protein: CASSFSGAYEQYF
D gene: TRBD2; CDR3 length: 17; J gene: TRBJ2-1; clone size: few; V gene: TRBV27; CDR3 DNA: TGTGCCAGCAGTTTATGGACTAGCGGGGGACCCTACAATGAGCAGTTCTTC; CDR3 protein: CASSLWTSGGPYNEQFF
D gene: TRBD1; CDR3 length: 13; J gene: TRBJ2-7; clone size: NA; V gene: TRBV29-1; CDR3 DNA: TGCAGCGTGTGGACAGGGATTCCCTACGAGCAGTACTTC; CDR3 protein: CSVWTGIPYEQYF
D gene: NA; CDR3 length: 13; J gene: TRBJ1-3; clone size: NA; V gene: TRBV27; CDR3 DNA: TGTGCCAGCAGCCTATATCAGGGGAACACCATATATTTT; CDR3 protein: CASSLYQGNTIYF
D gene: TRBD1; CDR3 length: 14; J gene: TRBJ2-7; clone size: NA; V gene: TRBV7-2; CDR3 DNA: TGTGCCAGCAGCTGGGACAGGGGCTCCTACGAGCAGTACTTC; CDR3 protein: CASSWDRGSYEQYF
D gene: NA; CDR3 length: 16; J gene: TRBJ2-3; clone size: NA; V gene: TRBV27; CDR3 DNA: TGTGCCAGCAGCCTAACGGACGCAGGGTGGGCAGATACGCAGTATTTT; CDR3 protein: CASSLTDAGWADTQYF
D gene: TRBD2; CDR3 length: 17; J gene: TRBJ2-5; clone size: NA; V gene: TRBV28; CDR3 DNA: TGTGCCAGCAGTTCAAGCCTTGGCGGGGGGGCCCGGGAGACCCAGTACTTC; CDR3 protein: CASSSSLGGGARETQYF
D gene: NA; CDR3 length: 16; J gene: TRBJ1-4; clone size: NA; V gene: TRBV28; CDR3 DNA: TGTGCCAGCAGTTTATTGGGCACCGGGGAGAATGAAAAACTGTTTTTT; CDR3 protein: CASSLLGTGENEKLFF
D gene: NA; CDR3 length: 14; J gene: TRBJ2-7; clone size: NA; V gene: TRBV4-2; CDR3 DNA: TGTGCCAGCAGCCAAGTAGGCAGCTCCTACGAGCAGTACTTC; CDR3 protein: CASSQVGSSYEQYF
D gene: TRBD2; CDR3 length: 14; J gene: TRBJ2-1; clone size: NA; V gene: TRBV6-1; CDR3 DNA: TGTGCCGCCCAGGGCGGGGGGGCTTACAATGAGCAGTTCTTC; CDR3 protein: CAAQGGGAYNEQFF
D gene: NA; CDR3 length: 17; J gene: TRBJ1-2; clone size: NA; V gene: TRBV7-2; CDR3 DNA: TGTGCCAGCAGCTTAGCGAGGGAAACTATGAACAACTATGGCTACACCTTC; CDR3 protein: CASSLARETMNNYGYTF
D gene: NA; CDR3 length: 15; J gene: TRBJ2-1; clone size: NA; V gene: TRBV12-5; CDR3 DNA: TGTGCTAGTGGTTTGGTACAAACAGGGCGAAATGAGCAGTTCTTC; CDR3 protein: CASGLVQTGRNEQFF
D gene: NA; CDR3 length: 15; J gene: TRBJ2-1; clone size: NA; V gene: TRBV7-9; CDR3 DNA: TGTGCCAGCAGTTGGACTGTTAGCTCCTACAATGAGCAGTTCTTC; CDR3 protein: CASSWTVSSYNEQFF
D gene: NA; CDR3 length: 13; J gene: TRBJ2-7; clone size: NA; V gene: TRBV30; CDR3 DNA: TGTGCCTGGAGTGTACGGGTGATGGGCGAGCAGTACTTC; CDR3 protein: CAWSVRVMGEQYF